These 25 T cell receptor beta chains were sequenced from one sample in a study of shared clonotypes between healthy human individuals. The repertoire was sequenced with immunoSEQ multiplex PCR; TCRdb's copy has only in-frame clones and lacks some. The data show roughly 1,500,000 clones, less than 99% seen once. The sequenced material came from naive CD4+ T cells sorted from blood. Regarding subset: CD45RA+ positively selected. These receptors all stem from a man aged 25-45 years in good health.

The chain recombines TRBV7-9 with TRBJ1-5; TRBD1 matches at 8 bases. The J segment lost 7 bases and the V segment lost 3 bases, leaving 2 bases of the junction unmatched. This CDR3 contains 13 residues. The germline CDR1 and CDR2 sequences are SEHNR and FQNEAQ (reference sequence). CDR3 in DNA: TGTGCCAGCAGCTTTCAGGGGGCCCAGCCCCAGCATTTT. This codes for CASSFQGAQPQHF.

This chain links TRBV18 with TRBJ2-1, with D uncertain. The V gene lost 4 bases and the J gene lost 7 bases, with 20 bases spanning the gap. Germline V CDR1 and CDR2: KGHSH, LQKENI. The CDR3 has 16 residues. CDR3 DNA sequence: TGTGCCAGCTCACGAGCCGATCGGCCTCGGCCAAATGAGCAGTTCTTC. As protein: CASSRADRPRPNEQFF.

This clone was seen only once. The gene calls are TRBV6-6 and TRBJ2-2; D is possibly TRBD2 (6 bases). This CDR3 region has 14 residues. Trimming pared 7 bases from V and 3 bases from J, leaving 12 bases between. CDR1 and CDR2 (germline): MNHNY, SVGAGI (reference sequence). This chain's CDR3 is CASKPGLDTGELFF. In nucleotides, the CDR3 is TGTGCCAGCAAACCGGGACTCGACACCGGGGAGCTGTTTTTT.

J is TRBJ1-2 and V is TRBV5-4; the match to TRBD1 covers 7 bases. V lost 4 bases, J lost 3 bases, and 6 bases stayed unmatched. This CDR3 is 14 amino acids long. CDR1 and CDR2 from the germline V gene are SGHNT and YYREEE (reference sequence). This CDR3 reads CASSVGGADYGYTF. In DNA form, the CDR3 reads TGTGCCAGCAGCGTAGGGGGCGCTGACTATGGCTACACCTTC.

This chain uses TRBV7-9 with TRBJ2-1; D uncertain. The CDR3 has 15 amino acids. CDR1 and CDR2 from the germline V gene are SEHNR and FQNEAQ (reference sequence). Trimming took 5 bases from V and 1 from J, leaving 12 bases between them. CDR3 amino acids: CASSRQRVSYNEQFF. The CDR3 nucleotides read TGTGCCAGCAGCCGACAAAGGGTGTCCTACAATGAGCAGTTCTTC.

This sequence joins TRBV5-1 and TRBJ2-2, with TRBD1 matching over 9 bases. Trimming at V came to 4 bases and at J to 3 bases, leaving 4 bases not matched to a gene. This CDR3 is 15 amino acids long. Per the germline V gene, CDR1 is SGHRS and CDR2 is YFSETQ. The CDR3 is CASSPDRGYTGELFF. Written as DNA, the CDR3 is TGCGCCAGCAGCCCGGACAGGGGTTACACCGGGGAGCTGTTTTTT.

This chain links TRBV6-5 with TRBJ2-7; D gene ambiguous. The CDR3 covers 13 residues. The V end was cut by 5 bases, the J end by 2 bases, with 10 bases between. Per germline, CDR1 MNHEY and CDR2 SVGAGI. CDR3 in DNA: TGTGCCAGCAGTGCAAATGAGGCCTACGAGCAGTACTTC. It translates to CASSANEAYEQYF.

V gene TRBV4-3 combines with J gene TRBJ2-7; 8 bases align to TRBD2. The CDR3 totals 14 residues. Trimming cost V 0 bases and J 7 bases; bases outside gene matches: 5. From germline, CDR1 is LGHNA and CDR2 YSLEER. The CDR3 sequence is CASSQDWREVEQYF. In DNA form, the CDR3 reads TGCGCCAGCAGCCAAGATTGGCGGGAGGTGGAGCAGTACTTC.

On this clone: The junction departs from germline at one end; a sequencing error may be responsible. This chain connects TRBV10-3 to TRBJ2-7, with D tentatively TRBD2 (7 bases). The CDR3 has 16 amino acids. Germline V CDR1 and CDR2: ENHRY, SYGVKD. The CDR3 nucleotides read TGTGCCATTAGTGAGTCGGGGGGCGTCGTAGAGTACGAGCAGTACTTC. As protein: CAISESGGVVEYEQYF.

CDR3 residues: CASSQVPGYEQYF. For the CDR3, the DNA is TGCGCCAGCAGCCAAGTTCCCGGCTACGAGCAGTACTTC. The chain recombines TRBV4-3 with TRBJ2-7; D not resolved. CDR1 and CDR2 from the germline V gene are LGHNA and YSLEER. The CDR3 runs to 13 residues. V was cut by 1 base and J by 3 bases, with 7 bases left in between.

The V and J genes are TRBV11-3 and TRBJ2-1; 7 bases map to TRBD2. CDR1 is SGHNT, CDR2 YENEEA, per germline. V trimming: 6 bases; J trimming: 2 bases; junction bases outside the gene matches: 4. This CDR3 has 14 residues. In nucleotides, the CDR3 is TGTGCCAGCAGATCGGGAGGAACCTACAATGAGCAGTTCTTC. Translation gives CASRSGGTYNEQFF. Full variable domain (outside the CDR3, taken from reference TRBV11-3 and TRBJ2-1): EAGVVQSPRYKIIEKKQPVAFWCNPISGHNTLYWYLQNLGQGPELLIRYENEEAVDDSQLPKDRFSAERLKGVDSTLKIQPAELGDSAVYLCASRSGGTYNEQFFGPGTRLTVL.

The chain links TRBV11-1 to TRBJ2-2; D is possibly TRBD1 or TRBD2 (5 bases each). Germline V gene lookup returns CDR1 SGHAT and CDR2 FQDESV (reference sequence). This CDR3 has 18 residues. V was cut by 4 bases and J by 4 bases, with 22 bases left in between. CDR3 region: CASSSGLSSLGVTGELFF. Written as DNA, the CDR3 is TGTGCCAGCAGCTCCGGGTTATCTAGTTTGGGGGTCACCGGGGAGCTGTTTTTT.

The CDR3 spells CSVGNRGIGEQYF. The CDR3 DNA follows: TGCAGCGTGGGGAACAGGGGGATTGGCGAGCAGTACTTC. V gene TRBV29-1 combines with J gene TRBJ2-7; TRBD1 agrees at 8 bases. The CDR3 length is 13 residues. V lost 6 bases, J lost 6 bases, and 10 bases stayed unmatched. From germline, CDR1 is SQVTM and CDR2 ANQGSEA.

This rearrangement joins TRBV7-2 to TRBJ1-2, with no clear D. Germline V gives CDR1 SGHTA, CDR2 FQGNSA. V dropped 2 bases and J dropped 4 bases, with 20 bases sitting between them. The CDR3 consists of 17 residues. CDR3 coding DNA: TGTGCCAGCAGCTTAATGATGGCACCCTGGCTACCCTATGGCTACACCTTC. Amino acids: CASSLMMAPWLPYGYTF.

The chain links TRBV6-6 to TRBJ2-7; unclear D gene. Germline CDR1 reads MNHNY; CDR2 reads SVGAGI (reference sequence). The V end lost 2 bases, the J end lost 2 bases, and 10 bases lay between the germline ends. The CDR3 is 14 amino acids. CDR3 sequence reads: CASSYHASPYEQYF. The DNA for the CDR3 is TGTGCCAGCAGTTACCATGCATCCCCCTACGAGCAGTACTTC.

The chain uses TRBV7-2 and TRBJ1-2, with unresolved D. CDR1 SGHTA and CDR2 FQGNSA come from the germline V gene. The V end was cut by 3 bases, the J end by 8 bases, with 19 bases between. The CDR3 loop spans 15 amino acids. CDR3 DNA sequence: TGTGCCAGCAGCTTCTTGTTCGCGAAGCCGGGGGGCTACACCTTC. Translated, it gives CASSFLFAKPGGYTF.

This sequence joins TRBV5-4 and TRBJ1-2; 9 bases align to TRBD1. The CDR3 runs 15 residues. Germline assignment: CDR1 SGHNT and CDR2 YYREEE (reference sequence). V lost 0 bases to trimming and J lost 8 bases; unmatched junction nucleotides: 8. CDR3: CASSLVLGQGGGYTF. DNA of the CDR3: TGTGCCAGCAGCTTGGTATTGGGACAGGGCGGCGGCTACACCTTC.

DNA of the CDR3: TGTGCCAGCAGCGTAGGGGATTATAGCAATCAGCCCCAGCATTTT. This codes for CASSVGDYSNQPQHF. The genes are TRBV9 and TRBJ1-5, with unresolved D. The CDR3 is made up of 15 amino acids. The germline V gene has CDR1 SGDLS and CDR2 YYNGEE. V was clipped by 0 bases and J by 0 bases, with 7 bases between them. Combining the CDR3 with reference TRBV9 and TRBJ1-5 gives the whole variable domain DSGVTQTPKHLITATGQRVTLRCSPRSGDLSVYWYQQSLDQGLQFLIQYYNGEERAKGNILERFSAQQFPDLHSELNLSSLELGDSALYFCASSVGDYSNQPQHFGDGTRLSIL.

The genes are TRBV7-9 and TRBJ2-4; D is perhaps TRBD1 or TRBD2 (5 bases each). The V end lost 3 bases, the J end lost 0 bases, and 12 bases lay between the germline ends. The CDR3 spans 16 residues. Germline lookup yields CDR1 SEHNR and CDR2 FQNEAQ (reference sequence). CDR3 in amino acids: CASSFGTIVAKNIQYF. CDR3 bases: TGTGCCAGCAGCTTTGGGACCATCGTAGCCAAAAACATTCAGTACTTC. Together with reference TRBV7-9 and TRBJ2-4, the CDR3 gives the full variable domain: DTGVSQNPRHKITKRGQNVTFRCDPISEHNRLYWYRQTLGQGPEFLTYFQNEAQLEKSRLLSDRFSAERPKGSFSTLEIQRTEQGDSAMYLCASSFGTIVAKNIQYFGAGTRLSVL.

This chain connects TRBV28 to TRBJ2-2, with TRBD2 as a possible D gene (5 bases). The CDR3 loop spans 13 amino acids. V dropped 8 bases and J dropped 4 bases, with 11 bases sitting between them. Germline V gives CDR1 MDHEN, CDR2 SYDVKM. The CDR3 region is CASVTSSTGELFF. CDR3 DNA: TGTGCCAGCGTAACTAGTTCCACCGGGGAGCTGTTTTTT.

The chain has TRBV2 and TRBJ2-7; 10 bases fit TRBD1. Per the germline V gene, CDR1 is SNHLY and CDR2 is FYNNEI. This CDR3 comprises 14 residues. The V and J ends lost 7 bases and 3 bases, in that order; junction bases with no gene match: 6. The CDR3 here is CASKGQGSSYEQYF. The CDR3 DNA follows: TGTGCCAGCAAGGGACAGGGGTCCAGCTACGAGCAGTACTTC.

The rearrangement links TRBV28 to TRBJ1-2; D unresolved. Germline lookup yields CDR1 MDHEN and CDR2 SYDVKM. CDR3 length: 11 amino acids. V was cut by 2 bases and J by 5 bases, with 3 bases left in between. The CDR3 DNA reads as TGTGCCAGCAGTTTACTATATGGCTACACCTTC. Protein product: CASSLLYGYTF.

Comment on this clone: Different DNA sequences within this sample yield the same CDR3. The chain combines TRBV5-6 with TRBJ1-2; 11 bases agree with TRBD1. The ends lost 4 bases at V and 6 bases at J; junction bases unmatched: 5. From germline, CDR1 is SGHDT and CDR2 YYEEEE. The CDR3 loop spans 14 amino acids. CDR3 protein: CASSLDRGRDGYTF. The DNA of the CDR3 is TGTGCCAGCAGCCTGGACAGGGGGCGGGATGGCTACACCTTC. Variable domain in full (rest from reference TRBV5-6 and TRBJ1-2): DAGVTQSPTHLIKTRGQQVTLRCSPKSGHDTVSWYQQALGQGPQFIFQYYEEEERQRGNFPDRFSGHQFPNYSSELNVNALLLGDSALYLCASSLDRGRDGYTFGSGTRLTVV.

J is TRBJ2-2 and V is TRBV7-9, with unresolved D. The CDR3 is 14 residues long. The V end was cut by 5 bases, the J end by 4 bases, with 11 bases between. The germline gives CDR1 SEHNR, CDR2 FQNEAQ (reference sequence). The CDR3 reads CASSPSAGTGELFF. DNA for the CDR3: TGTGCCAGCAGCCCGAGCGCAGGCACCGGGGAGCTGTTTTTT.

The chain employs TRBV7-8 and TRBJ2-5; the match to TRBD2 covers 11 bases. The ends lost 7 bases at V and 5 bases at J; junction bases unmatched: 12. The CDR3 has 16 residues. The V gene's germline CDR1 is SGHVS and CDR2 FQNEAQ. The CDR3 protein is CASTRGRLAGRETQYF. The CDR3 coding sequence is TGTGCCAGCACCCGAGGACGACTAGCGGGACGGGAGACCCAGTACTTC.